One and the same sample provided the 25 T cell receptor beta chains below, sequenced in a study of blood T cells in healthy people across ages. Combining a sample-barcoded 5' primer with a J-beta primer mix, a second PCR ran for roughly 6 to 11 cycles. Each CDR3 protein is one row after TCRdb ran MiXCR on the 5' RACE reads. The data show 1.5 million to 2 million distinct CDR3 sequences, with 28% seen just once and 6.5% to 8.5% held by the top ten. Sequencing was done on a sample of blood. Receptor source: a woman aged 25 to 39 in good health.

The chain links TRBV12-5 to TRBJ2-6; D uncertain. V shed 3 bases and J shed 0 bases, with 6 bases lying between them. This CDR3 contains 15 residues. The germline V gene has CDR1 LGHNT and CDR2 FRNRAP. The CDR3 protein is CASGFLISGANVLTF. The CDR3 coding sequence is TGTGCTAGTGGTTTCCTTATCTCTGGGGCCAACGTCCTGACTTTC.

This clonotype was detected many times. The rearrangement joins TRBV28 to TRBJ1-1, with D maybe TRBD1 (5 bases). V dropped 2 bases and J dropped 4 bases, with 11 bases sitting between them. CDR1 and CDR2 from the germline V gene are MDHEN and SYDVKM. This CDR3 is built from 14 residues. CDR3 protein: CASSLPAQGTEAFF. The CDR3 DNA reads as TGTGCCAGCAGTTTACCGGCCCAGGGCACTGAAGCTTTCTTT. The whole variable domain, remainder taken from reference TRBV28 and TRBJ1-1, is DVKVTQSSRYLVKRTGEKVFLECVQDMDHENMFWYRQDPGLGLRLIYFSYDVKMKEKGDIPEGYSVSREKKERFSLILESASTNQTSMYLCASSLPAQGTEAFFGQGTRLTVV.

In this sample, this clonotype turned up a few times. The chain has TRBV5-1 and TRBJ2-3, with 8 bases identical to TRBD2. CDR1 and CDR2 (germline): SGHRS, YFSETQ. V lost 5 bases and J lost 2; bases outside the gene matches: 4. The CDR3 length is 14 residues. CDR3 sequence reads: CASRLAGHTDTQYF. The CDR3 DNA reads TGCGCCAGCAGATTAGCGGGGCACACAGATACGCAGTATTTT.

This clonotype was detected a few times. The genes are TRBV20-1 and TRBJ2-5; D not certain. Germline CDR1 reads DFQATT; CDR2 reads SNEGSKA (reference sequence). The CDR3 covers 14 residues. Between the trimmed V and J ends, which lost 6 bases and 1 base, there was a span of 15 bases. The CDR3 here is CSAHALASQETQYF. The DNA of the CDR3 is TGCAGTGCGCACGCTCTGGCTAGCCAAGAGACCCAGTACTTC.

A word on this clonotype: One base away lies a much larger clone, so this may be a sequencing read error. This chain joins TRBV12-3 or TRBV12-4 and TRBJ2-7, with TRBD2 as a possible D gene (5 bases). The J call may be incorrect, as the DNA end agrees better with TRBJ2-1. The CDR3 loop spans 14 amino acids. The CDR3 sequence: CASSLWTPSYEQFF. Here the CDR3 DNA reads TGTGCCAGCAGTTTATGGACTCCCTCCTACGAGCAGTTCTTC.

This chain joins TRBV29-1 and TRBJ2-1; D gene unclear. Germline V CDR1 and CDR2: SQVTM, ANQGSEA. The V gene lost 3 bases and the J gene lost 1 base, with 4 bases spanning the gap. This CDR3 is 12 amino acids long. The CDR3 reads CSVEWSYNEQFF. As DNA, the CDR3 is TGCAGCGTTGAGTGGTCCTACAATGAGCAGTTCTTC.

Of note for this clonotype: A read error may account for a junction end that differs from germline. This chain uses TRBV28 with TRBJ2-7; the D is unclear. Germline assignment: CDR1 MDHEN and CDR2 SYDVKM. CDR3 length: 11 residues. As DNA, the CDR3 is TGTGCCAGCTCCAGCTCCTACGGGCAGTACTTC. Translation gives CASSSSYGQYF.

The chain is built from TRBV15 and TRBJ2-7, with 7 bases aligning to TRBD2. With 0 bases clipped from V and 2 bases from J, the junction kept 7 bases outside the gene matches. Germline V gives CDR1 LNHNV, CDR2 YYDKDF (reference sequence). This CDR3 comprises 16 residues. In nucleotides, the CDR3 is TGTGCCACCAGCAGAGATCTGACGGGAGGAACCTACGAGCAGTACTTC. Protein product: CATSRDLTGGTYEQYF.

CDR3 amino acids: CGTGALRGAQYF. The CDR3 DNA follows: TGTGGAACGGGAGCCCTTAGGGGCGCGCAGTATTTT. This chain uses TRBV12-3 or TRBV12-4 with TRBJ2-3; D is possibly TRBD2 (6 bases). This CDR3 spans 12 amino acids.

The CDR3 coding sequence is TGTGCCAGCAGCTTGGCCCCCCGCCAGGGGTCTAACACAGATACGCAGTATTTT. Protein sequence: CASSLAPRQGSNTDTQYF. The chain links TRBV5-5 to TRBJ2-3, with TRBD1 as a possible D gene (6 bases). This CDR3 contains 18 residues. The germline V gene encodes CDR1 SGHKS and CDR2 YYEKEE (reference sequence). Trimming took 0 bases from V and 2 from J, leaving 19 bases between them.

This clonotype was observed at least ten times. V gene TRBV10-1 combines with J gene TRBJ2-1; 10 bases are shared with TRBD2. CDR3 length: 15 amino acids. Germline lookup yields CDR1 WNHNN and CDR2 SYGVQD (reference sequence). V gave up 2 bases and J gave up 6 bases; unmatched junction bases: 4. The CDR3 region has the DNA TGCGCCAGCAGTGAGGGGCTAGCGGGGGCCAATGAGCAGTTCTTC. It translates to CASSEGLAGANEQFF.

This clonotype was counted between two and nine times. This chain links TRBV21-1 with TRBJ2-3; the table gives TRBD2 as D, unverified against the DNA. TRBV21-1 is marked as a pseudogene. The CDR3 is 17 amino acids. The CDR3 reads CASSKVAAGGRTDTQYF. CDR3 nucleotides: TGTGCCAGCAGCAAAGTGGCAGCGGGAGGTCGCACAGATACGCAGTATTTT.

Many counts were recorded for this clonotype. The chain couples TRBV29-1 to TRBJ1-1; D is unresolved. The CDR3 length is 14 residues. V lost 1 base to trimming and J lost 4 bases, with 13 bases between them. Germline CDR1 SQVTM, CDR2 ANQGSEA. CDR3: CSVEVQQSFTEAFF. In nucleotides, the CDR3 is TGCAGCGTTGAAGTTCAGCAGTCTTTCACTGAAGCTTTCTTT.

This clonotype has just a few counts. The rearrangement uses TRBV12-5 and TRBJ2-1; D is possibly TRBD2 (5 bases). V gave up 6 bases and J gave up 4 bases, with 16 bases separating them. The germline V gene has CDR1 LGHNT and CDR2 FRNRAP. There are 15 residues in the CDR3. Here the CDR3 reads CASGAVWTEYNEQFF. The CDR3 bases are TGTGCTAGTGGCGCCGTCTGGACTGAGTACAATGAGCAGTTCTTC. The full variable domain, its missing parts supplied by reference TRBV12-5 and TRBJ2-1, is DARVTQTPRHKVTEMGQEVTMRCQPILGHNTVFWYRQTMMQGLELLAYFRNRAPLDDSGMPKDRFSAEMPDATLATLKIQPSEPRDSAVYFCASGAVWTEYNEQFFGPGTRLTVL.

Regarding this clonotype: This could be a read error, since a much larger clone is one nucleotide away. This rearrangement joins TRBV5-1 to TRBJ2-3, with D possibly being TRBD1 (6 bases). The CDR3 spans 14 residues. The germline V gene encodes CDR1 SGHRS and CDR2 YFSETQ. As DNA, the CDR3 is TGCGCCAGCAGCCCAATCGCAGGGGCATATACGGAGTATTTT. The encoded protein is CASSPIAGAYTEYF.

The chain links TRBV28 to TRBJ2-3, with D perhaps TRBD1 or TRBD2 (6 bases each). This CDR3 is built from 17 residues. From germline, CDR1 is MDHEN and CDR2 SYDVKM. Trimming took off 8 bases at V and 0 bases at J, with 21 bases between the two ends. The CDR3 loop reads CASVPLVQGTSTDTQYF. In nucleotides, the CDR3 is TGTGCCAGCGTTCCCCTCGTTCAGGGGACTAGCACAGATACGCAGTATTTT.

To note about this clonotype: A much larger clone differs by one base, so this may be a read error. V usage is TRBV5-1 and J usage is TRBJ2-1; D is perhaps TRBD2 (5 bases). CDR1 is SGHRS, CDR2 YFSETQ, per germline. CDR3 size: 15 residues. CDR3 DNA: TGCGCCAGCAACTTGCCCGGGAACTCCTACAATGAGCAGTTCTTC. Protein sequence: CASNLPGNSYNEQFF.

This chain uses TRBV20-1 with TRBJ1-2; TRBD1 agrees at 10 bases. The V gene end was trimmed by 1 base and the J gene end by 4 bases; junction bases not matched to a gene: 6. This CDR3 contains 15 residues. From germline, CDR1 is DFQATT and CDR2 SNEGSKA (reference sequence). The CDR3 region is CSARGGGTGVYGYTF. CDR3 sequence (DNA): TGCAGTGCTAGAGGGGGAGGGACAGGGGTCTATGGCTACACCTTC.

The V gene is TRBV6-5, the J gene TRBJ2-1; D is possibly TRBD1 or TRBD2 (5 bases each). This CDR3 has 17 residues. Trimming took off 5 bases at V and 1 base at J, with 18 bases between the two ends. Germline assignment: CDR1 MNHEY and CDR2 SVGAGI. CDR3 DNA sequence: TGTGCCAGCAGTAACCGAATGGGGACCAAATCCTACAATGAGCAGTTCTTC. This encodes CASSNRMGTKSYNEQFF.

This clonotype appeared a few times. The chain links TRBV12-3 or TRBV12-4 to TRBJ2-3, with 8 bases matching TRBD2. The CDR3 covers 19 residues. V dropped 5 bases and J dropped 0; count of bases not matched to a gene: 16. Here the CDR3 reads CASSPLRAGALRSTDTQYF. In DNA, the CDR3 is TGTGCCAGCAGTCCTTTGCGAGCGGGGGCTCTGAGGAGCACAGATACGCAGTATTTT.

With respect to this clonotype: Given a much more abundant clone one base away, this may be a read error. Since the CDR3 does not end with the conserved phenylalanine or tryptophan, this likely comes from a read error. V usage is TRBV25-1 and J usage is TRBJ2-6; D may be TRBD1 or TRBD2 (5 bases each). Trimming took off 6 bases at V and 0 bases at J, with 9 bases between the two ends. The CDR3 runs 15 residues. The germline gives CDR1 MGHDK, CDR2 SYGVNS. CDR3 DNA: TGTGCCAGCAGGAGGGACGGCTCTGGGGCCAACGTCCTGACTTGC. Translating it yields CASRRDGSGANVLTC.

The chain combines TRBV3-1 with TRBJ2-5; D not certain. The J call is uncertain, as TRBJ2-7 better fits the DNA end. The CDR3 sequence is 15 residues long. CDR1 and CDR2 (germline): LGHDT, YNNKEL (reference sequence). CDR3 protein: CASSQSFTATYEQYF. In nucleotides, the CDR3 is TGTGCCAGCAGCCAATCTTTTACGGCCACCTACGAGCAGTACTTC.

This chain connects TRBV20-1 to TRBJ2-7, with D hard to call. Trimming shortened V by 5 bases and J by 7 bases, and 27 bases separated the two germline ends. The germline V gene has CDR1 DFQATT and CDR2 SNEGSKA (reference sequence). The CDR3 length is 16 residues. CDR3 DNA sequence: TGCAGTGCTCCCAATCTGTGGGATGGTTCCTACAATGAGCAGTACTTC. Encoded protein: CSAPNLWDGSYNEQYF.

As for this clonotype: This may arise from a read error, as a much more abundant clone is one base away. V gene TRBV4-3 combines with J gene TRBJ2-6, with a weak D call TRBD1 (5 bases). This CDR3 is built from 17 residues. Germline-derived CDR1 and CDR2 are LGHNA and YSLEER. The CDR3 coding sequence is TGCGCCAGCAGCCCAGAGTACACGGCGTCTGGGGCCAACGTCCGGACTTTC. Amino acid sequence: CASSPEYTASGANVRTF.

This rearrangement joins TRBV7-9 to TRBJ1-2; 10 positions match TRBD1. Per germline, CDR1 SEHNR and CDR2 FQNEAQ (reference sequence). The V segment lost 6 bases and the J segment 6 bases; nucleotides outside the gene matches: 19. CDR3 size: 18 residues. CDR3 nucleotides: TGTGCCAGCAGTCCCGCCGGGACAGGGGCGTCCGAACTGAATGGCTACACCTTC. It translates to CASSPAGTGASELNGYTF.